One and the same sample provided the 30 T cell receptor beta chains below, sequenced in a study of T-cell memory formation after mild COVID-19. TCRdb re-called the 5' RACE reads through MiXCR, storing one row per CDR3 protein. The profile shows under 650,000 distinct CDR3 sequences, about a sixth of them singletons. Sequencing was carried out using PBMCs or a T cell subset sorted from them (not recorded which). These receptors were obtained from an adult woman who had mild COVID-19 (a few samples of this study predate the infection). Cell type and time point are not known.

This clonotype turned up a few times. J is TRBJ1-5 and V is TRBV19, with no clear D. CDR3 size: 14 residues. The V and J ends lost 2 bases and 7 bases respectively, with 12 bases between them. The germline V gene has CDR1 LNHDA and CDR2 SQIVND (reference sequence). The CDR3 coding sequence is TGTGCCAGTAGTATACAGGCTTTTGGGCAGCCCCAGCATTTT. It codes for CASSIQAFGQPQHF.

This clonotype showed up many times. The gene calls are TRBV5-1 and TRBJ2-1; a weak D match, TRBD1 (5 bases). The germline V gene encodes CDR1 SGHRS and CDR2 YFSETQ. This CDR3 is 15 amino acids long. Trimming cost V 0 bases and J 4 bases, with 11 bases left between them. The CDR3 bases are TGCGCCAGCAGCTTGGGACAGAACACTTACAATGAGCAGTTCTTC. Translated, it gives CASSLGQNTYNEQFF. Based on the CDR3 plus reference TRBV5-1 and TRBJ2-1, the full variable domain is KAGVTQTPRYLIKTRGQQVTLSCSPISGHRSVSWYQQTPGQGLQFLFEYFSETQRNKGNFPGRFSGRQFSNSRSEMNVSTLELGDSALYLCASSLGQNTYNEQFFGPGTRLTVL.

This clonotype was detected a few times. The chain employs TRBV11-2 and TRBJ2-3, with 9 bases lining up with TRBD2. The CDR3 sequence is 13 residues long. From germline, CDR1 is SGHAT and CDR2 FQNNGV. V was pared by 8 bases and J by 9 bases, with 9 bases of the junction left unmatched. The CDR3 protein is CASDPLAGYTQYF. CDR3 coding DNA: TGTGCCAGCGACCCCCTAGCGGGGTACACGCAGTATTTT. Together with reference TRBV11-2 and TRBJ2-3, the CDR3 gives the full variable domain: EAGVAQSPRYKIIEKRQSVAFWCNPISGHATLYWYQQILGQGPKLLIQFQNNGVVDDSQLPKDRFSAERLKGVDSTLKIQPAKLEDSAVYLCASDPLAGYTQYFGPGTRLTVL.

The chain recombines TRBV2 with TRBJ2-7; a possible D gene is TRBD1 (5 bases). Trimming removed 6 bases from V and 3 bases from J, with 9 bases in between. The CDR3 is 12 amino acids. CDR1 and CDR2 from the germline V gene are SNHLY and FYNNEI. The CDR3 DNA reads TGTGCCAGCAGCAGGGCCCTCTACGAGCAGTACTTC. This encodes CASSRALYEQYF.

The V call is TRBV19, the J call TRBJ2-1, with D possibly being TRBD1 or TRBD2 (6 bases each). The CDR3 length is 13 residues. Germline CDR1 reads LNHDA; CDR2 reads SQIVND (reference sequence). Trimming removed 7 bases from V and 10 bases from J, with 17 bases in between. The CDR3 region is CASTSPLGGEQFF. CDR3 coding DNA: TGTGCCAGTACCTCTCCCTTAGGGGGGGAGCAGTTCTTC. The full variable domain, its missing parts supplied by reference TRBV19 and TRBJ2-1, is DGGITQSPKYLFRKEGQNVTLSCEQNLNHDAMYWYRQDPGQGLRLIYYSQIVNDFQKGDIAEGYSVSREKKESFPLTVTSAQKNPTAFYLCASTSPLGGEQFFGPGTRLTVL.

The chain joins TRBV7-9 to TRBJ2-7; 11 bases are a match to TRBD1. The CDR3 contains 15 residues. V gave up 3 bases and J gave up 5 bases; unmatched junction bases: 6. The V gene's germline CDR1 is SEHNR and CDR2 FQNEAQ (reference sequence). The CDR3 nucleotides read TGTGCCAGCAGCTTTCCGGGACAGGGGGATCACGAGCAGTACTTC. Translating gives CASSFPGQGDHEQYF.

V and J are TRBV3-1 and TRBJ1-1, with 7 bases lining up with TRBD1. V trimming: 0 bases; J trimming: 10 bases; junction bases outside the gene matches: 5. CDR3 length: 13 amino acids. Germline V gene data show CDR1 as LGHDT and CDR2 as YNNKEL (reference sequence). The CDR3 sequence: CASSQDRGLSAFF. The CDR3 DNA sequence: TGTGCCAGCAGCCAAGACAGGGGGTTGTCAGCTTTCTTT.

The chain combines TRBV3-1 with TRBJ2-7; D possibly corresponds to TRBD2 (6 bases). V lost 1 base, J lost 3 bases, and 10 bases lay in between. Germline lookup yields CDR1 LGHDT and CDR2 YNNKEL (reference sequence). This CDR3 contains 14 residues. The CDR3 DNA reads TGTGCCAGCAGCCAAGGGAGGAGGGACTACGAGCAGTACTTC. Translating gives CASSQGRRDYEQYF.

This clonotype was detected a few times. V is TRBV2 and J is TRBJ2-1; TRBD1 or TRBD2 may be the D gene (5 bases each). Germline V gives CDR1 SNHLY, CDR2 FYNNEI. V lost 9 bases to trimming and J lost 4 bases, with 10 bases between them. The CDR3 consists of 12 residues. The CDR3 DNA reads TGTGCCAGGGGGACGGAATACAATGAGCAGTTCTTC. Translating it yields CARGTEYNEQFF.

The chain employs TRBV30 and TRBJ2-7; 9 bases line up with TRBD1. Germline V CDR1 and CDR2: GTSNPN, SVGIG (reference sequence). This CDR3 region has 15 residues. With 2 bases clipped from V and 5 bases from J, the junction kept 10 bases outside the gene matches. CDR3 DNA: TGTGCCTGGAGTTCCCGGGACAGGGTCTTCCACGAGCAGTACTTC. Its translation is CAWSSRDRVFHEQYF.

V gene TRBV2 combines with J gene TRBJ2-7; TRBD1 aligns across 10 bases. After removal of 4 bases from V and 1 base from J, the junction contained 4 bases not matched to a gene. Per germline, CDR1 SNHLY and CDR2 FYNNEI. This CDR3 contains 15 residues. The CDR3 region has the DNA TGTGCCAGCAGTGGGGGACAGGGGAGATCCTACGAGCAGTACTTC. It yields the protein CASSGGQGRSYEQYF.

The chain has TRBV5-1 and TRBJ2-1; a weak D match, TRBD1 (6 bases). Trimming took 3 bases from V and 8 from J, leaving 18 bases between them. The V gene's germline CDR1 is SGHRS and CDR2 YFSETQ. The CDR3 contains 15 residues. The CDR3 DNA reads as TGCGCCAGCAGCTCGGGACATGGAATTGGAGATGAGCAGTTCTTC. Its protein is CASSSGHGIGDEQFF.

Many counts were recorded for this clonotype. This rearrangement joins TRBV5-1 to TRBJ2-7, with 8 positions matching TRBD2. Germline CDR1 and CDR2: SGHRS and YFSETQ. The junction had 7 bases not matched to a gene; V was cut back by 0 bases and J by 2 bases. This CDR3 has 16 residues. Here the CDR3 reads CASSLGVTSDAYEQYF. In DNA form, the CDR3 reads TGCGCCAGCAGCTTGGGGGTGACTAGCGACGCCTACGAGCAGTACTTC.

The rearrangement joins TRBV12-3 or TRBV12-4 to TRBJ1-5; D ambiguous. V was trimmed by 5 bases and J by 2 bases, leaving 10 bases between them. This CDR3 region has 14 residues. The CDR3: CASSNIDGNQPQHF. CDR3 coding DNA: TGTGCCAGCAGTAACATCGATGGCAATCAGCCCCAGCATTTT.

This chain connects TRBV4-1 to TRBJ2-5; TRBD2 aligns across 11 bases. CDR1 and CDR2 (germline): MGHRA, YSYEKL. CDR3 length equals 18 residues. V lost 5 bases, J lost 2 bases, and 13 bases stayed unmatched. CDR3 loop: CASSFRGLAAGGQETQYF. CDR3 nucleotides: TGCGCCAGCAGCTTTCGGGGACTAGCGGCAGGGGGGCAAGAGACCCAGTACTTC.

This clonotype appeared a few times. The V call is TRBV12-3 or TRBV12-4, the J call TRBJ2-3, with 9 bases identical to TRBD2. There are 15 residues in the CDR3. V shed 5 bases, J shed 2 bases, and the junction held 5 bases outside the gene matches. CDR3 DNA sequence: TGTGCCAGCAGTCATAGCGGGGGCCACACAGATACGCAGTATTTT. Translation gives CASSHSGGHTDTQYF.

This clonotype was seen a few times. This rearrangement joins TRBV4-1 to TRBJ1-4; D is perhaps TRBD1 (5 bases). The CDR3 has 11 amino acids. V gave up 3 bases and J gave up 13 bases, with 9 bases separating them. Germline-derived CDR1 and CDR2 are MGHRA and YSYEKL. CDR3 amino acids: CASSHRDGLFF. The DNA of the CDR3 is TGCGCCAGCAGCCACCGGGACGGACTGTTTTTT.

This chain joins TRBV20-1 and TRBJ2-3; D is possibly TRBD2 (6 bases). V gave up 0 bases and J gave up 1 base, with 14 bases separating them. Looked up from germline, CDR1 is DFQATT and CDR2 is SNEGSKA (reference sequence). CDR3 length: 16 residues. As DNA, the CDR3 is TGCAGTGCTAGAGATTTAGCGAGACTAGGCACAGATACGCAGTATTTT. This gives the protein CSARDLARLGTDTQYF.

The V call is TRBV5-1, the J call TRBJ1-1; 9 nucleotides agree with TRBD1. In germline, CDR1 is SGHRS, CDR2 YFSETQ. This CDR3 spans 16 amino acids. V lost 1 base and J lost 0; bases outside the gene matches: 4. In DNA form, the CDR3 reads TGCGCCAGCAGCTTGATGGACAGGGGTATGAACACTGAAGCTTTCTTT. Its protein is CASSLMDRGMNTEAFF.

This clonotype was recorded at least ten times. The chain carries TRBV30 and TRBJ2-5; D ambiguous. CDR3 length equals 11 residues. CDR1 and CDR2 from the germline V gene are GTSNPN and SVGIG (reference sequence). V was pared by 2 bases and J by 5 bases, with 6 bases between. CDR3 coding DNA: TGTGCCTGGAGTAGTCCTGAGACCCAGTACTTC. Amino acid sequence: CAWSSPETQYF.

This rearrangement joins TRBV20-1 to TRBJ2-3; 8 bases are a match to TRBD2. The junction had 13 bases not matched to a gene; V was cut back by 6 bases and J by 2 bases. Germline V CDR1 and CDR2: DFQATT, SNEGSKA (reference sequence). The CDR3 totals 16 residues. The DNA for the CDR3 is TGCAGTGCAAGCCCCACCTCTAGCGGGCCCACAGATACGCAGTATTTT. It is translated as CSASPTSSGPTDTQYF.

The CDR3 loop reads CAWSPFYNTGELFF. As DNA, the CDR3 is TGTGCCTGGAGCCCATTCTACAACACCGGGGAGCTGTTTTTT. V gene TRBV30 combines with J gene TRBJ2-2; no reliable D call. The V gene lost 3 bases and the J gene lost 2 bases, with 10 bases spanning the gap. CDR3 length equals 14 residues. Germline-derived CDR1 and CDR2 are GTSNPN and SVGIG (reference sequence).

The V gene is TRBV9, the J gene TRBJ2-2; 7 bases map to TRBD1. Germline V gene sequence: CDR1 SGDLS, CDR2 YYNGEE. The CDR3 is made up of 14 amino acids. Losses at the gene ends were 2 bases for V and 6 bases for J; bases not matched to a gene: 4. CDR3 DNA: TGTGCCAGCAGCGTTAGACAGGGACCCGGGGAGCTGTTTTTT. Amino acid sequence: CASSVRQGPGELFF.

The chain joins TRBV20-1 to TRBJ2-7; D call uncertain. The CDR3 consists of 15 residues. Deletions cut 0 bases from V and 7 bases from J, with 19 bases between. Germline assignment: CDR1 DFQATT and CDR2 SNEGSKA (reference sequence). The CDR3 coding sequence is TGCAGTGCTAGAGATCACCGGACGCAGGCTTTAGAGCAGTACTTC. Amino acids: CSARDHRTQALEQYF.

This clonotype was observed a few times. The V call is TRBV12-3 or TRBV12-4, the J call TRBJ2-1, with 10 nucleotides matching TRBD2. CDR3 size: 15 residues. With V trimmed by 7 bases and J by 4 bases, 7 bases remained unmatched. The CDR3 reads CASKLLAGKYNEQFF. The CDR3 DNA sequence: TGTGCCAGCAAGTTACTAGCGGGGAAGTACAATGAGCAGTTCTTC.

The rearrangement joins TRBV20-1 to TRBJ2-3; 9 nucleotides agree with TRBD2. CDR3 length: 16 residues. Losses at the gene ends were 1 base for V and 4 bases for J; bases not matched to a gene: 9. The germline V gene has CDR1 DFQATT and CDR2 SNEGSKA (reference sequence). Written as DNA, the CDR3 is TGCAGTGCTAGAGTCGAGCTAGCGGGGCCTCCAGATACGCAGTATTTT. Translation: CSARVELAGPPDTQYF.

The chain combines TRBV7-9 with TRBJ1-1; TRBD1 matches 9 bases. Germline loops: CDR1 SEHNR, CDR2 FQNEAQ (reference sequence). The CDR3 runs 16 residues. With V trimmed by 5 bases and J by 1 base, 8 bases remained unmatched. CDR3 protein: CASSLPRTGENTEAFF. CDR3 sequence (DNA): TGTGCCAGCAGCCTTCCTAGGACAGGGGAGAACACTGAAGCTTTCTTT.

This clonotype was counted many times. The genes are TRBV7-9 and TRBJ1-2; the match to TRBD1 covers 7 bases. The CDR3 runs to 15 residues. The germline gives CDR1 SEHNR, CDR2 FQNEAQ (reference sequence). V lost 1 base to trimming and J lost 2 bases; unmatched junction nucleotides: 4. DNA of the CDR3: TGTGCCAGCAGCTTAGTAGGGGGCGAGAACTATGGCTACACCTTC. This translates into CASSLVGGENYGYTF.

This clonotype was seen more than once but under ten times. This chain joins TRBV27 and TRBJ2-1, with D possibly called TRBD1 or TRBD2 (5 bases each). The CDR3 spans 13 residues. Trimming took off 6 bases at V and 6 bases at J, with 12 bases between the two ends. Germline V gives CDR1 MNHEY, CDR2 SMNVEV (reference sequence). CDR3 nucleotide sequence: TGTGCCAGCAGAGGACCCGGGGCCAATGAGCAGTTCTTC. Protein: CASRGPGANEQFF.

V gene TRBV29-1 combines with J gene TRBJ1-2; TRBD1 aligns across 7 bases. Germline assignment: CDR1 SQVTM and CDR2 ANQGSEA. V shed 4 bases, J shed 4 bases, and the junction held 6 bases outside the gene matches. The length of the CDR3 is 13 residues. The CDR3 sequence is CSVGRSGGYGYTF. Written as DNA, the CDR3 is TGCAGCGTTGGGCGGTCAGGGGGCTATGGCTACACCTTC.